This is a list of T cell receptor beta chains from one sample in a study of Graves' ophthalmopathy and Graves' hyperthyroidism. Each CDR3 protein gets one entry after TCRdb re-called the multiplex PCR reads with MiXCR. The data hold approximately 1.2 million distinct CDR3 sequences, with less than 45% observed a single time. The sequencing input was peripheral blood or thyroid tissue (not recorded which). These receptors were obtained from an adult man with Graves' hyperthyroidism. Both conserved end residues are part of each CDR3. Fields, in order: D gene, clone size, J gene, CDR3 length, V gene, CDR3 protein, CDR3 DNA. A D gene is named only where the DNA matches it firmly. Clone size is not always given. Where it is, it says once, few, many or a class for expanded clones.

>TRBD2|-|TRBJ2-7|14|TRBV5-1
CASSFGGRVYEQYF
TGCGCCAGCAGCTTTGGCGGGAGGGTCTACGAGCAGTACTTC
>-|-|TRBJ2-6|13|TRBV7-2
CASSPGQNNVLTF
TGTGCCAGCAGCCCTGGGCAGAACAACGTCCTGACTTTC
>TRBD1|-|TRBJ1-2|15|TRBV29-1
CSLQIGTDLNYGYTF
TGCAGCTTACAAATCGGGACAGATCTTAACTATGGCTACACCTTC
>-|-|TRBJ2-7|17|TRBV20-1
CSARKTGNTGGSYEQYF
TGCAGTGCTAGAAAGACAGGGAACACCGGGGGCTCCTACGAGCAGTACTTC
>-|many|TRBJ1-5|13|TRBV2
CASSVEDNQPQHF
TGTGCCAGCAGCGTAGAGGACAATCAGCCCCAGCATTTT
>TRBD1|many|TRBJ1-5|13|TRBV7-2
CASSLNRGQPQHF
TGTGCCAGCAGCTTAAACAGGGGACAGCCCCAGCATTTT
>TRBD2|few|TRBJ2-7|15|TRBV12-3/TRBV12-4
CASSVLAGQTGELYF
TGTGCCAGCAGCGTACTAGCGGGCCAAACCGGGGAGCTGTACTTC
>-|-|TRBJ2-7|8|TRBV20-1
CSAHEQNF
TGCAGTGCCCACGAGCAGAACTTC
>-|-|TRBJ1-2|13|TRBV27
CASSLKTRDISIF
TGTGCCAGCAGTTTGAAAACCCGGGACATTTCTATCTTC
>-|few|TRBJ2-7|15|TRBV6-5
CASSNPDRMLVEQYF
TGTGCCAGCAGTAACCCGGACAGAATGTTGGTCGAGCAGTACTTC
>TRBD2|many|TRBJ2-7|14|TRBV7-9
CASSFLAGGYEQYF
TGTGCCAGCAGCTTTTTAGCGGGAGGGTACGAGCAGTACTTC
>-|many|TRBJ1-2|12|TRBV2
CASSGTVKGYTF
TGTGCCAGCAGTGGGACAGTCAAGGGCTACACCTTC
>-|many|TRBJ2-5|14|TRBV12-3/TRBV12-4
CASSPRGGSETQYF
TGTGCCAGCAGTCCCAGGGGGGGGTCAGAGACCCAGTACTTC
>-|many|TRBJ1-1|14|TRBV7-8
CASSFRAQNTEAFF
TGTGCCAGCAGCTTCAGGGCTCAGAACACTGAAGCTTTCTTT
>-|-|TRBJ1-1|15|TRBV7-9
CASLERSSGNTEAFF
TGTGCCAGCCTCGAGAGGAGCTCGGGGAACACTGAAGCTTTCTTT
>-|many|TRBJ1-1|13|TRBV20-1
CSAQTNMNTEAFF
TGCAGTGCTCAAACTAACATGAACACTGAAGCTTTCTTT
>-|-|TRBJ2-7|15|TRBV14
CASSWGHRGGYEQYF
TGTGCCAGCAGCTGGGGCCACAGGGGGGGGTACGAGCAGTACTTC
>-|many|TRBJ2-2|12|TRBV29-1
CSVETGGGELFF
TGCAGCGTAGAGACTGGAGGCGGGGAGCTGTTTTTT
>-|many|TRBJ1-1|13|TRBV10-3
CATAGDMNTEAFF
TGTGCCACCGCAGGGGACATGAACACTGAAGCTTTCTTT
>-|many|TRBJ1-1|12|TRBV6-6
CASSRKFTEAFF
TGTGCCAGCAGTAGGAAGTTCACTGAAGCTTTCTTT
>-|few|TRBJ1-1|15|TRBV9
CASSQDKGRFTEAFF
TGTGCCAGCAGCCAAGATAAGGGGCGTTTCACTGAAGCTTTCTTT
>-|-|TRBJ2-7|12|TRBV7-9
CASGDGAYEQYF
TGTGCCAGCGGGGACGGGGCCTACGAGCAGTACTTC
>TRBD1|many|TRBJ1-2|15|TRBV9
CASSSRTGTLDGYTF
TGTGCCAGCAGCTCGCGGACAGGAACTCTTGATGGCTACACCTTC
>TRBD1|many|TRBJ1-2|14|TRBV25-1
CASSDPGQHYGYTF
TGTGCCAGCAGTGATCCGGGACAGCATTATGGCTACACCTTC
>TRBD1|once|TRBJ2-5|17|TRBV7-8
CASRSGTGSKGSETQYF
TGTGCCAGCAGGTCTGGGACAGGGAGTAAAGGGTCCGAGACCCAGTACTTC
>-|few|TRBJ2-7|15|TRBV5-5
CASSADRGRGGEQYF
TGTGCCAGTAGTGCCGACAGGGGCCGGGGGGGCGAGCAGTACTTC
>-|few|TRBJ1-2|11|TRBV29-1
CSVAPGGGYTF
TGCAGCGTTGCCCCGGGGGGTGGCTACACCTTC
>TRBD1|many|TRBJ1-6|13|TRBV10-3
CAIGTGVNSPLHF
TGTGCCATCGGGACAGGGGTTAATTCACCCCTCCACTTT
>-|many|TRBJ1-1|12|TRBV12-3/TRBV12-4
CASSSMPHQAFF
TGTGCCAGCAGTTCAATGCCCCATCAAGCTTTCTTT
>-|many|TRBJ1-1|14|TRBV12-3/TRBV12-4
CASSFRGGNTEAFF
TGTGCCAGCAGCTTCAGGGGAGGCAACACTGAAGCTTTCTTT
>-|many|TRBJ2-5|13|TRBV6-5
CASSQAHTRGQYF
TGTGCCAGCAGTCAGGCTCACACACGTGGCCAGTACTTC
>TRBD1|-|TRBJ2-7|16|TRBV20-1
CSARDLRLDRVYEQYF
TGCAGTGCTAGAGACCTTCGTTTGGACAGGGTCTACGAGCAGTACTTC
>-|few|TRBJ2-5|15|TRBV4-2
CASSQDGKYQETQYF
TGTGCCAGCAGCCAAGATGGCAAGTACCAAGAGACCCAGTACTTC
>-|many|TRBJ1-5|13|TRBV20-1
CSAIEVSNQPQHF
TGCAGTGCTATTGAAGTTAGCAATCAGCCCCAGCATTTT
>TRBD1|many|TRBJ1-2|14|TRBV29-1
CSVPRQGPFYGYTF
TGCAGCGTACCTCGACAGGGACCTTTCTATGGCTACACCTTC
>TRBD1|-|TRBJ1-2|13|TRBV15
CATSWDRRFGYTF
TGTGCCACCAGTTGGGACAGGAGGTTCGGCTACACCTTC
>-|-|TRBJ2-3|14|TRBV2
CASSPGWNTDTQYF
TGTGCCAGCAGTCCGGGGTGGAACACTGATACGCAGTATTTT
>TRBD1|-|TRBJ2-5|13|TRBV11-2
CASSQTGNQPQYF
TGTGCCAGCAGCCAGACAGGGAATCAGCCCCAGTACTTC
>TRBD2|-|TRBJ2-5|10|TRBV10-3
CASGGVFEYF
TGTGCCAGCGGGGGGGTCTTCGAGTACTTC